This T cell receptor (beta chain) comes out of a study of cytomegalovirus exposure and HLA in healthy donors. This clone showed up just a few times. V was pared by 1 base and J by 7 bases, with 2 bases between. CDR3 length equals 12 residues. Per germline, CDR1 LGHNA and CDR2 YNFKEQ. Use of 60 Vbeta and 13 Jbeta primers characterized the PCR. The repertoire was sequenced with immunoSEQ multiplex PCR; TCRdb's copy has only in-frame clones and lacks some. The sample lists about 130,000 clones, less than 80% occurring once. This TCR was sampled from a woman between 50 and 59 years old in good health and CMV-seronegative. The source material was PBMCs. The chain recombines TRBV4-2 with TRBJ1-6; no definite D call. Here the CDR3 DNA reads TGTGCCAGCAGCCAAGCAAATTCACCCCTCCACTTT. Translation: CASSQANSPLHF.